This note documents a single TCR beta chain sequence. Methods used by the authors: Scientists estimated how many nucleated cells there were by amplifying reference gene primers. Sequenced by immunoSEQ multiplex PCR; TCRdb stores in-frame clones only, minus some. V and J calls and clone size are given by that table; D and trimming were obtained from the DNA. The repertoire includes around 80,000 clones, around 87% of them detected once, and approximately 8.1% sits in the top ten. These data are taken from a study of blood T cell repertoires in COVID-19. For the study at large: There were acute and convalescent COVID-19 samples, and they came from the United States, Italy and Spain. From T cells, B-cell-depleted T cells, or PBMCs came the material, which was cDNA or gDNA.

The CDR3 extends over 15 amino acids. CDR1 SGHRS and CDR2 YFSETQ come from the germline V gene. V gave up 2 bases and J gave up 2 bases, with 11 bases separating them. J is TRBJ1-3 and V is TRBV5-1; no clear D gene. Sequenced material: peripheral blood. This sequence was found in an elderly man with active or convalescent COVID-19. CDR3 amino acids: CASSFAGRTGNTIYF. The CDR3 DNA follows: TGCGCCAGCAGCTTTGCGGGCAGGACTGGAAACACCATATATTTT. Variable domain in full (rest from reference TRBV5-1 and TRBJ1-3): KAGVTQTPRYLIKTRGQQVTLSCSPISGHRSVSWYQQTPGQGLQFLFEYFSETQRNKGNFPGRFSGRQFSNSRSEMNVSTLELGDSALYLCASSFAGRTGNTIYFGEGSWLTVV.